Listed below are T cell receptor beta chains from one sample, sequenced in a study of metastatic and nonmetastatic thyroid tumors. TCRdb re-called the PCR reads with MiXCR. The sample lists fewer than 20,000 clones; around 28% were seen once. Sequencing was carried out using tumor tissue. These receptors were collected from a male donor with papillary thyroid cancer or a benign thyroid nodule (not recorded which). Some clones in this sample may be carry-over from other donors' samples. Both conserved end residues are part of each CDR3.

J gene	V gene	CDR3 protein
TRBJ1-2	TRBV6-1	CASTLSDGYGYAF
TRBJ2-3	TRBV7-9	CASSLSPDTQYF
TRBJ1-2	TRBV7-2	CASSFDRGTHYGYTF
TRBJ2-7	TRBV6-2/TRBV6-3	CASSEPFYEQYF
TRBJ2-5	TRBV10-3	CAIRRTGGTETQYF
TRBJ1-5	TRBV20-1	CSASGGQVKNQPQNF
TRBJ2-3	TRBV5-1	CASIGTGTSDTDTLYF
TRBJ1-1	TRBV20-1	CSAPPVRAEAFF
TRBJ1-5	TRBV2	CASSRRPGQTSWGNQPQHF
TRBJ1-6	TRBV11-2	CASSLVPENTPLHF
TRBJ2-6	TRBV6-1	CASSPGGPGANVLTF
TRBJ2-5	TRBV12-3/TRBV12-4	CASSPDRGPKTQYF
TRBJ1-4	TRBV5-1	CASRYATNEKLFF
TRBJ1-1	TRBV12-3/TRBV12-4	CASSPDRGRYEAFF
TRBJ2-7	TRBV6-9	CATTRVLEQYF
TRBJ2-6	TRBV5-1	CASTPRGGGGANVLTF
TRBJ2-1	TRBV19	CASRLDRSLYNEQFF
TRBJ1-2	TRBV10-1	CASRTGRLIFYGYTF
TRBJ2-7	TRBV6-2/TRBV6-3	CASSYLVGSGEYF
TRBJ1-1	TRBV5-1	CASSLIGADTEAFF
TRBJ1-1	TRBV9	CASSLTGMNTEAFF
TRBJ2-3	TRBV19	CASSLTSGGVDTQYF
TRBJ1-1	TRBV5-5	CASSYALPGTMNTEAFF
TRBJ2-1	TRBV19	CASKPTSGKDEQFF
TRBJ2-1	TRBV7-9	CASSFEREQFF
TRBJ2-3	TRBV7-8	CASSPARGTQYF
TRBJ1-3	TRBV7-2	CASSLDGSSGNTIYF
TRBJ2-3	TRBV20-1	CSAHGTVTRTDTQYF
TRBJ2-2	TRBV11-3	CTSSPRGHTGELFF